These 3 T cell receptor beta chains came from one sample sequenced in a study of blood T cell repertoires in COVID-19. Measured with immunoSEQ multiplex PCR; TCRdb has only the in-frame clones, and not every one. The data contain approximately 160,000 clones, roughly 90% of them singletons. The sample comprised PBMCs or T cells enriched from blood (not recorded which). The receptors come from a woman aged 45-60 years who had recovered from COVID-19.

The chain combines TRBV19 with TRBJ2-5; D is undetermined. The CDR3 runs 14 residues. The germline V gene encodes CDR1 LNHDA and CDR2 SQIVND (reference sequence). The ends were cut back, 6 bases at V and 4 bases at J, with 15 bases in the middle. CDR3 DNA sequence: TGTGCCAGTAGGTCGGTGGGTCCGGGAGAGACCCAGTACTTC. This codes for CASRSVGPGETQYF.

The CDR3 bases are TGTGCCAGCAGCTTAGACGGGACAGGGAGTACGAACACTGAAGCTTTCTTT. Amino acid sequence: CASSLDGTGSTNTEAFF. The chain recombines TRBV11-2 with TRBJ1-1, with 9 bases identical to TRBD1. Germline loops: CDR1 SGHAT, CDR2 FQNNGV. CDR3 length equals 17 residues. After removal of 0 bases from V and 1 base from J, the junction contained 6 bases not matched to a gene.

This clone was found a few times. This chain connects TRBV14 to TRBJ2-2, with 9 positions matching TRBD2. The ends lost 3 bases at V and 6 bases at J; junction bases unmatched: 8. CDR1 is SGHDN, CDR2 FVKESK, per germline. The CDR3 is made up of 16 amino acids. The CDR3 coding sequence is TGTGCCAGCAGCCAGAGCGGGAGGCCCGGCGCCGGGGAGCTGTTTTTT. It translates to CASSQSGRPGAGELFF.